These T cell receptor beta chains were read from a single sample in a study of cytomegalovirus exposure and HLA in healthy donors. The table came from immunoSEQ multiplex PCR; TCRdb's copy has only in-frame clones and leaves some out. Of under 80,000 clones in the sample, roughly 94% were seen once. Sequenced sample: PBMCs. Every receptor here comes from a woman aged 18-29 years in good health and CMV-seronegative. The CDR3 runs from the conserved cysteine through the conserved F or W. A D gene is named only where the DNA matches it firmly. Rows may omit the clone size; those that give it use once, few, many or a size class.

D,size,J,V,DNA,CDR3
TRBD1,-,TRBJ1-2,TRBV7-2,TGTGCCAGCAGCCCCACCTGGGACAGGGGCTATGGCTACACCTTC,CASSPTWDRGYGYTF
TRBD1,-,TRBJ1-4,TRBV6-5,TGTGCCAGCAGTTACTCGACAGGGAACAATGAAAAACTGTTTTTT,CASSYSTGNNEKLFF
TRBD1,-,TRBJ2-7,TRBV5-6,TGTGCCAGCAGCTTGTTCACCGGACAGGCCATATACTACGAGCAGTACTTC,CASSLFTGQAIYYEQYF
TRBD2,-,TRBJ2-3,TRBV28,TGTGCCAGCAGTTTAAGCTCCGGACTAGAAGGTTATACGCAGTATTTT,CASSLSSGLEGYTQYF
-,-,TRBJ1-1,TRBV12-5,TGTGCTAGTGTCTCGGGGATCATGAACACTGAAGCTTTCTTT,CASVSGIMNTEAFF
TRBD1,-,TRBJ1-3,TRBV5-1,TGCGCCAGCAGCCCGGGACAGCTAATTTCTGGAAACACCATATATTTT,CASSPGQLISGNTIYF
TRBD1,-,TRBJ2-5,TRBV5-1,TGCGCCAGCAGCTTGGCCCCGTCGGGACAGGGGACGGAGACCCAGTACTTC,CASSLAPSGQGTETQYF
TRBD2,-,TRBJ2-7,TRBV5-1,TGCGCCAGCAGCTTGGTAGCGGGACCTTCGGGTGAGCAGTACTTC,CASSLVAGPSGEQYF
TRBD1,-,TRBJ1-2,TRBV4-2,TGTGCCAGCAGCCAAGATCGTCAGGGGGCGAATGGCTACACCTTC,CASSQDRQGANGYTF
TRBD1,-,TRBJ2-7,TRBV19,TGTGCCAGTAGTCCCGACAGGGTCACTTACGAGCAGTACTTC,CASSPDRVTYEQYF
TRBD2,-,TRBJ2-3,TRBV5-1,TGCGCCAGCAACCGAATGGGAGGGTCTAGCACAGATACGCAGTATTTT,CASNRMGGSSTDTQYF
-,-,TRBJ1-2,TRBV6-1,TGTGCCAGCAGTGAAGACGGGACATGGGATGGCTACACCTTC,CASSEDGTWDGYTF
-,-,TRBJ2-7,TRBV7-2,TGTGCCAGCAGCTCCGAGGGCTACGAGCAGTACTTC,CASSSEGYEQYF
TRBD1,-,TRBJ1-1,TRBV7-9,TGTGCCAGCAGCAAAGGGACAGCCAACACTGAAGCTTTCTTT,CASSKGTANTEAFF
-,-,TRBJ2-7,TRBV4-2,TGTGCCAGCAGCCTTCCAGGCGTATCGTACGAGCAGTACTTC,CASSLPGVSYEQYF
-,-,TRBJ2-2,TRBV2,TGTGCCAGCAGTGAACTCGGGTGGGAGACCGGGGAGCTGTTTTTT,CASSELGWETGELFF
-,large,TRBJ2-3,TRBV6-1,TGTGCCAGCAGTGAAGGGCGGGCTGACACAGATACGCAGTATTTT,CASSEGRADTDTQYF
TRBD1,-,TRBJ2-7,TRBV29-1,TGCAGCGTTGAGGGGACAGGGGACGAGCAGTACTTC,CSVEGTGDEQYF
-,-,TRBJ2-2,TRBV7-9,TGTGCCAGCAGCTCGAGTTTGGAGGCGGACGGGGAGCTGTTTTTT,CASSSSLEADGELFF